What follows are 31 T cell receptor beta chains derived from one specimen sequenced in a study of blood T cell repertoires in COVID-19 (dated by TCRdb to the early 2020s). Receptors were amplified or captured by the immunoSEQ multiplex PCR assay. In its TCRdb copy, this immuneACCESS table keeps in-frame sequences only and misses some clones. Where compared with another copy, unresolved V genes explain less than half of these, and the others have no known cause. The sample data list roughly 400,000 clones, and about 90% of these were observed just once. The ten largest clones represent under 0.7% of the sample. What was sequenced was PBMCs or T cells enriched from blood (not recorded which). These receptor sequences come from a man aged 18 to 29 who had recovered from COVID-19.

This sequence joins TRBV4-1 and TRBJ1-2; 7 bases line up with TRBD1. This CDR3 has 15 residues. J gave up 8 bases and V 4 bases, and 13 bases lay outside the gene matches. Germline V gene lookup returns CDR1 MGHRA and CDR2 YSYEKL. The CDR3 loop reads CASSRDSTLYDGYTF. The CDR3 DNA sequence: TGCGCCAGCAGCCGGGACAGCACTCTTTATGACGGCTACACCTTC.

The chain combines TRBV7-9 with TRBJ2-7; 7 bases align to TRBD2. V shed 0 bases, J shed 5 bases, and the junction held 4 bases outside the gene matches. CDR1 and CDR2 from the germline V gene are SEHNR and FQNEAQ (reference sequence). The CDR3 runs 14 residues. DNA of the CDR3: TGTGCCAGCAGCTTAGCAATCGGGAGGCACGAGCAGTACTTC. Translating gives CASSLAIGRHEQYF.

The DNA of the CDR3 is TGTGCCAGTAGTATAGATCCGCGGAGGGTGGGAATCAAGCCCCAGCATTTT. Translation gives CASSIDPRRVGIKPQHF. The V and J genes are TRBV19 and TRBJ1-5; D is uncertain. Between the trimmed V and J ends, which lost 0 bases and 8 bases, there was a span of 20 bases. This CDR3 comprises 17 residues. In germline, CDR1 is LNHDA, CDR2 SQIVND (reference sequence).

The chain is built from TRBV18 and TRBJ2-1, with 14 bases lining up with TRBD2. The ends lost 7 bases at V and 4 bases at J; junction bases unmatched: 12. The CDR3 consists of 18 residues. Germline CDR1 and CDR2: KGHSH and LQKENI. The CDR3 coding sequence is TGTGCCAGCTTCCATAGAGGACTAGCGGGAGGCCTTTACAATGAGCAGTTCTTC. Protein sequence: CASFHRGLAGGLYNEQFF. The whole variable domain, remainder taken from reference TRBV18 and TRBJ2-1, is NAGVMQNPRHLVRRRGQEARLRCSPMKGHSHVYWYRQLPEEGLKFMVYLQKENIIDESGMPKERFSAEFPKEGPSILRIQQVVRGDSAAYFCASFHRGLAGGLYNEQFFGPGTRLTVL.

The chain is built from TRBV2 and TRBJ2-2; D gene unclear. Germline CDR1 reads SNHLY; CDR2 reads FYNNEI. The CDR3 covers 13 residues. Trimming cost V 7 bases and J 0 bases, with 6 bases left between them. CDR3 coding DNA: TGTGCCAGCACAGAAACGAACACCGGGGAGCTGTTTTTT. Encoded protein: CASTETNTGELFF.

The V and J genes are TRBV3-1 (or the pseudogene TRBV3-2) and TRBJ2-1; D gene uncertain. V was trimmed by 2 bases and J by 9 bases, leaving 11 bases between them. Germline V gene sequence: CDR1 LGHDT, CDR2 YNNKEL (reference sequence). The CDR3 totals 13 residues. The DNA of the CDR3 is TGTGCCAGCAGCCAAAATTGGGCGATTGAGCAGTTCTTC. Translating gives CASSQNWAIEQFF.

The chain employs TRBV12-1 and TRBJ1-2; the table's D call TRBD1 went unverified against the DNA. TRBV12-1 corresponds to a pseudogene. The CDR3 consists of 16 residues. CDR3 nucleotide sequence: TGTGCCAGCAGCTTTGCCCGGGTAGGGGGCGGCTATGGCTACACCTTC. Encoded protein: CASSFARVGGGYGYTF.

The V call is TRBV10-3, the J call TRBJ2-3; maybe TRBD2 (5 bases). Looked up from germline, CDR1 is ENHRY and CDR2 is SYGVKD. CDR3 size: 14 residues. Trimming cost V 11 bases and J 5 bases, with 20 bases left between them. DNA of the CDR3: TGTGCCGCCCGAAGGGAGATGGTGGAAGATACGCAGTATTTT. Translation: CAARREMVEDTQYF.

The V gene is TRBV19, the J gene TRBJ2-2; D remains unclear. The CDR3 extends over 14 amino acids. V was pared by 1 base and J by 6 bases, with 9 bases between. Germline assignment: CDR1 LNHDA and CDR2 SQIVND (reference sequence). The CDR3 sequence: CASSIVSFPGELFF. The DNA for the CDR3 is TGTGCCAGTAGTATAGTGTCGTTTCCCGGGGAGCTGTTTTTT.

The J gene is TRBJ1-1, the V gene TRBV11-2; D is perhaps TRBD1 (6 bases). This CDR3 has 15 amino acids. CDR1 is SGHAT, CDR2 FQNNGV, per germline. Between the trimmed V and J ends, which lost 2 bases and 0 bases, there was a span of 10 bases. This CDR3 is CASSLPGTLNTEAFF. DNA for the CDR3: TGTGCCAGCAGCTTACCCGGGACACTGAACACTGAAGCTTTCTTT. Full variable domain (outside the CDR3, taken from reference TRBV11-2 and TRBJ1-1): EAGVAQSPRYKIIEKRQSVAFWCNPISGHATLYWYQQILGQGPKLLIQFQNNGVVDDSQLPKDRFSAERLKGVDSTLKIQPAKLEDSAVYLCASSLPGTLNTEAFFGQGTRLTVV.

The chain is built from TRBV5-4 and TRBJ2-5, with D hard to call. The CDR3 totals 13 residues. Germline CDR1 reads SGHNT; CDR2 reads YYREEE (reference sequence). Trimming cost V 4 bases and J 5 bases, with 12 bases left between them. DNA of the CDR3: TGTGCCAGCAGCAGACTCGTCTCGGAGACCCAGTACTTC. Translated, it gives CASSRLVSETQYF.

The genes are TRBV19 and TRBJ1-1; D gene ambiguous. Germline V lookup: CDR1 LNHDA, CDR2 SQIVND (reference sequence). V gave up 3 bases and J gave up 1 base, with 12 bases separating them. The CDR3 has 15 residues. The chain's CDR3 is CASSIAGSQNTEAFF. CDR3 in DNA: TGTGCCAGTAGTATTGCCGGGTCCCAGAACACTGAAGCTTTCTTT.

V and J are TRBV28 and TRBJ1-1; 8 bases are shared with TRBD1. The CDR3 runs 15 residues. Trimming cost V 10 bases and J 3 bases; bases outside gene matches: 13. Germline values: CDR1 MDHEN, CDR2 SYDVKM. DNA for the CDR3: TGTGCCACCACACTGGCCCGGACAGGGCACACTGAAGCTTTCTTT. Residues: CATTLARTGHTEAFF.

V is TRBV7-2 and J is TRBJ1-5; a weak D match, TRBD1 (5 bases). Germline lookup yields CDR1 SGHTA and CDR2 FQGNSA. Trimming took 1 base from V and 10 from J, leaving 14 bases between them. The CDR3 loop spans 14 amino acids. The CDR3, as DNA: TGTGCCAGCAGCTTAGGAAGGGAAAGGGGACCCCAGCATTTT. Translated: CASSLGRERGPQHF.

This chain joins TRBV6-5 and TRBJ1-1; D remains ambiguous. CDR3 length equals 14 residues. The V gene lost 6 bases and the J gene lost 4 bases, with 15 bases spanning the gap. Germline loops: CDR1 MNHEY, CDR2 SVGAGI. As DNA, the CDR3 is TGTGCCAGCAGCGCCAGCGGGCTGGCCACTGAAGCTTTCTTT. This sequence encodes CASSASGLATEAFF.

The rearrangement uses TRBV12-1 and TRBJ1-3. TRBV12-1 corresponds to a pseudogene. The CDR3 extends over 15 amino acids. CDR3 DNA sequence: TGTGCCAGCAGCGGACTGAAGAGCTCTGGAAACACCATATATTTT. Residues: CASSGLKSSGNTIYF.

The J gene is TRBJ2-2, the V gene TRBV24-1, with 10 bases lining up with TRBD2. The junction had 6 bases not matched to a gene; V was cut back by 5 bases and J by 4 bases. The CDR3 contains 16 residues. In germline, CDR1 is KGHDR, CDR2 SFDVKD. Here the CDR3 DNA reads TGTGCCACCAGTGGAACTAGCGGGATCGCCACCGGGGAGCTGTTTTTT. Encoded protein: CATSGTSGIATGELFF.

V is TRBV7-9 and J is TRBJ2-1; 10 bases agree with TRBD2. The CDR3 has 16 residues. Germline loops: CDR1 SEHNR, CDR2 FQNEAQ (reference sequence). J was trimmed by 4 bases and V by 3 bases; bases with no gene match: 6. This CDR3 is CASSFRSSGGYNEQFF. In DNA form, the CDR3 reads TGTGCCAGCAGCTTCAGATCTAGCGGGGGATACAATGAGCAGTTCTTC.

This rearrangement joins TRBV12-3 or TRBV12-4 to TRBJ1-1; D is possibly TRBD1 (6 bases). This CDR3 contains 12 residues. Trimming took off 7 bases at V and 10 bases at J, with 16 bases between the two ends. The CDR3 loop is CASNRYRDRAFF. CDR3 sequence (DNA): TGTGCCAGCAATCGTTACAGGGATCGAGCTTTCTTT.

The CDR3 protein is CASSFWTSGNEQFF. The CDR3, as DNA: TGTGCCAGCAGTTTCTGGACTAGCGGGAATGAGCAGTTCTTC. The chain carries TRBV27 and TRBJ2-1; 11 bases are shared with TRBD2. Trimming at V came to 3 bases and at J to 7 bases, leaving 2 bases not matched to a gene. Looked up from germline, CDR1 is MNHEY and CDR2 is SMNVEV (reference sequence). The CDR3 length is 14 residues.

This rearrangement joins TRBV6-5 to TRBJ1-1; 10 nucleotides align to TRBD1. CDR3 size: 14 residues. V was pared by 5 bases and J by 8 bases, with 8 bases of the junction left unmatched. The germline CDR1 and CDR2 sequences are MNHEY and SVGAGI. CDR3 nucleotides: TGTGCCAGCAGTCCTCCCGAGACAGGGGGCGAAGCTTTCTTT. It encodes CASSPPETGGEAFF.

The V call is TRBV6-5, the J call TRBJ1-6; D possibly corresponds to TRBD1 (6 bases). The V and J ends lost 10 bases and 8 bases respectively, with 12 bases between them. The CDR3 has 12 residues. The germline V gene encodes CDR1 MNHEY and CDR2 SVGAGI. CDR3: CATRGGYSPLHF. The CDR3 DNA sequence: TGTGCCACCAGGGGAGGATATTCACCCCTCCACTTT.

CDR3 sequence: CASHQGTAHSPLHF. In DNA, the CDR3 is TGTGCCAGCCACCAGGGTACTGCCCATTCACCCCTCCACTTT. The chain links TRBV28 to TRBJ1-6, with a tentative D call TRBD1 (5 bases). The CDR3 is made up of 14 amino acids. Germline CDR1 is MDHEN and CDR2 is SYDVKM. Trimming removed 8 bases from V and 8 bases from J, with 16 bases in between.

This clone was picked up one time. This sequence joins TRBV11-2 and TRBJ2-1; tentative D call: TRBD2 (6 bases). In germline, CDR1 is SGHAT, CDR2 FQNNGV. Trimming took 7 bases from V and 9 from J, leaving 16 bases between them. This CDR3 contains 13 residues. CDR3 in DNA: TGTGCCAGCAACCCGGGGGTGGTGGGTGAGCAGTTCTTC. It codes for CASNPGVVGEQFF.

For this clone: The same CDR3 arises from other DNA sequences in this sample as well. V gene TRBV3-1 (or the pseudogene TRBV3-2) combines with J gene TRBJ2-3; D may be TRBD2 (6 bases). This CDR3 spans 15 amino acids. The V gene's germline CDR1 is LGHDT and CDR2 YNNKEL (reference sequence). With 1 base removed from V and 0 bases from J, the gap between germline ends came to 8 bases. CDR3 in DNA: TGTGCCAGCAGCCAAGGGGGGACTAGCACAGATACGCAGTATTTT. Its protein product is CASSQGGTSTDTQYF.

In DNA form, the CDR3 reads TGTGCCAGCAGCTTAGAGGCGCCGTCCGGGGGCTCTGGGGCCAACGTCCTGACTTTC. It yields the protein CASSLEAPSGGSGANVLTF. V is TRBV7-9 and J is TRBJ2-6, with D maybe TRBD2 (6 bases). With 1 base removed from V and 0 bases from J, the gap between germline ends came to 16 bases. Germline CDR1 is SEHNR and CDR2 is FQNEAQ (reference sequence). The CDR3 totals 19 residues. The variable domain in full, completed from reference TRBV7-9 and TRBJ2-6, reads DTGVSQNPRHKITKRGQNVTFRCDPISEHNRLYWYRQTLGQGPEFLTYFQNEAQLEKSRLLSDRFSAERPKGSFSTLEIQRTEQGDSAMYLCASSLEAPSGGSGANVLTFGAGSRLTVL.

The J gene is TRBJ1-5, the V gene TRBV20-1; D gene ambiguous. The CDR3 spans 12 residues. In germline, CDR1 is DFQATT, CDR2 SNEGSKA (reference sequence). V was cut by 3 bases and J by 6 bases, with 9 bases left in between. As DNA, the CDR3 is TGCAGTGCTAGTCGAGTATCTCAGCCCCAGCATTTT. Protein: CSASRVSQPQHF.

The chain has TRBV3-1 (or the pseudogene TRBV3-2) and TRBJ1-2, with no clear D. The V end was cut by 6 bases, the J end by 5 bases, with 7 bases between. The CDR3 consists of 11 residues. The germline V gene encodes CDR1 LGHDT and CDR2 YNNKEL (reference sequence). The CDR3 loop reads CASSSIYGYTF. For the CDR3, the DNA is TGTGCCAGCAGTTCCATTTATGGCTACACCTTC.

In DNA form, the CDR3 reads TGTGCCAGCAGGAAAAGCGGGGCAGCCATTGAGCAGTTCTTC. It translates to CASRKSGAAIEQFF. The rearrangement joins TRBV2 to TRBJ2-1; TRBD2 matches 7 bases. This CDR3 is built from 14 residues. Germline V lookup: CDR1 SNHLY, CDR2 FYNNEI. Unmatched junction bases numbered 11, after V lost 6 bases and J lost 9 bases.

This clone was seen repeatedly, ten times or more. The V call is TRBV5-1, the J call TRBJ1-6; the D gene is possibly TRBD1 (5 bases). Germline V gene sequence: CDR1 SGHRS, CDR2 YFSETQ. CDR3 length: 13 amino acids. V was clipped by 0 bases and J by 10 bases, with 8 bases between them. The DNA for the CDR3 is TGCGCCAGCAGCTTGGAGGGGCGGTCACCCCTCCACTTT. As protein: CASSLEGRSPLHF. The variable domain in full, with the rest retrieved from reference TRBV5-1 and TRBJ1-6, is KAGVTQTPRYLIKTRGQQVTLSCSPISGHRSVSWYQQTPGQGLQFLFEYFSETQRNKGNFPGRFSGRQFSNSRSEMNVSTLELGDSALYLCASSLEGRSPLHFGNGTRLTVT.

The chain combines TRBV11-2 with TRBJ2-2, with D possibly matching TRBD1 (5 bases). V dropped 5 bases and J dropped 2 bases, with 12 bases sitting between them. The CDR3 extends over 15 amino acids. Germline lookup yields CDR1 SGHAT and CDR2 FQNNGV. The CDR3 sequence: CASSLGPVNTGELFF. The CDR3 nucleotides are TGTGCCAGCAGCCTGGGGCCAGTTAACACCGGGGAGCTGTTTTTT.